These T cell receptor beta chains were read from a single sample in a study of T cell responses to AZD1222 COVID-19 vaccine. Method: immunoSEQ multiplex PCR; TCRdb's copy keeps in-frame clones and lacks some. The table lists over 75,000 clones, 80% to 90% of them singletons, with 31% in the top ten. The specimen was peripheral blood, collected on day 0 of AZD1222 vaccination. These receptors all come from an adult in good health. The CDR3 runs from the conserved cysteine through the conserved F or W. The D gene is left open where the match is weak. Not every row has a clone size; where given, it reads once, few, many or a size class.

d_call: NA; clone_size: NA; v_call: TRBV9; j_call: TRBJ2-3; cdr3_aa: CASSPRGTGDTQYF; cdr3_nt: TGTGCCAGCAGCCCTCGGGGAACGGGGGATACGCAGTATTTT
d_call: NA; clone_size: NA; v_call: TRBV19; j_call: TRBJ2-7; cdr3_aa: CATFCPVWAVSSYEQYF; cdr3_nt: TGTGCTACCTTTTGTCCGGTTTGGGCGGTGAGCTCCTACGAGCAGTACTTC
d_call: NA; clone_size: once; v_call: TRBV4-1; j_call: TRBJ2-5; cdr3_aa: CASSQSGQRQIQETQYF; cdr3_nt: TGCGCCAGCAGTCAGTCAGGACAGCGACAGATCCAAGAGACCCAGTACTTC
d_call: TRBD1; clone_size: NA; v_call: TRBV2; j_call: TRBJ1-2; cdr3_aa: CASSAGQYNYGYTF; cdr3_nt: TGTGCCAGCAGTGCGGGACAGTATAACTATGGCTACACCTTC
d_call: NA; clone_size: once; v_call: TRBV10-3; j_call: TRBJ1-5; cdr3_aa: CAISESGAVDQPQHF; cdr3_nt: TGTGCCATCAGTGAGTCGGGCGCAGTTGATCAGCCCCAGCATTTT
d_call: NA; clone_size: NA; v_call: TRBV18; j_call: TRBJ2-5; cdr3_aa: CASSPRERSQETQYF; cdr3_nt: TGTGCCAGCTCCCCACGGGAGCGGAGCCAAGAGACCCAGTACTTC
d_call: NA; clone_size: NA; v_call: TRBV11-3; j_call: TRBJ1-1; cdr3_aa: CASSFGGNTEAFF; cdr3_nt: TGTGCCAGCAGCTTCGGGGGGAACACTGAAGCTTTCTTT
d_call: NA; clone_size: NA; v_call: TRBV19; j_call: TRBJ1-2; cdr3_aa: CASRMTTAGYGYTF; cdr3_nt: TGTGCCAGTAGGATGACAACGGCAGGCTATGGCTACACCTTC
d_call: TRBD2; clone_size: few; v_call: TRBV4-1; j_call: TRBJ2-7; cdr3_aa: CASSQDYTQASGSHEQYF; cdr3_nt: TGCGCCAGCAGCCAAGATTATACCCAGGCTAGCGGGAGCCACGAGCAGTACTTC
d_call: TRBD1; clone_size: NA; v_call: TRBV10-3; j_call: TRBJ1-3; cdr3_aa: CAIRPRTGVGNTIYF; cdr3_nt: TGTGCCATCCGACCCAGGACAGGGGTTGGAAACACCATATATTTT
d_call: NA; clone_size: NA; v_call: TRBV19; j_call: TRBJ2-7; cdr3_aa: CASSIAFYTIGEQYF; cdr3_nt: TGTGCCAGTAGTATAGCTTTTTACACAATAGGTGAGCAGTACTTC
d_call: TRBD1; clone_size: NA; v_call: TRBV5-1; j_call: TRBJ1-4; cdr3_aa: CASSVGGQGYEKLFF; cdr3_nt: TGCGCCAGCAGCGTAGGGGGACAGGGTTATGAAAAACTGTTTTTT
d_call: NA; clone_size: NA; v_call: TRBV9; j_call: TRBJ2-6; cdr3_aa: CASSAPRVAVGSGANVLTF; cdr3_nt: TGTGCCAGCAGCGCCCCCCGTGTAGCGGTAGGCTCTGGGGCCAACGTCCTGACTTTC
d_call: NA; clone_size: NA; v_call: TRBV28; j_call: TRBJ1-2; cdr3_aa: CASSSGAVYGYTF; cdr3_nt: TGTGCCAGCAGTTCAGGGGCCGTCTATGGCTACACCTTC
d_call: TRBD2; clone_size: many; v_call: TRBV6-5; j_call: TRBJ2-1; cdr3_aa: CASRWTRGNEQFF; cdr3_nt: TGTGCCAGCAGATGGACTAGAGGGAATGAGCAGTTCTTC
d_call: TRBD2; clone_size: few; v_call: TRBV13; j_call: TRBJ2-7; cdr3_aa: CASSHGTSGVYEQYF; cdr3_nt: TGTGCCAGCAGCCACGGGACTAGCGGGGTCTACGAGCAGTACTTC
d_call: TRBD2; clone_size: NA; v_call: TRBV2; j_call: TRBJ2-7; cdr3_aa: CASRGSGRNYEQYF; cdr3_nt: TGTGCCTCTCGGGGTAGCGGGAGGAACTACGAGCAGTACTTC
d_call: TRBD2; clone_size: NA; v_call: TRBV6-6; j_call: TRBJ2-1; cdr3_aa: CASGVWEGLNEQFF; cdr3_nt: TGTGCCTCGGGAGTGTGGGAGGGTTTGAATGAGCAGTTCTTC
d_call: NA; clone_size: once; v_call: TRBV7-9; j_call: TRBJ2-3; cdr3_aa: CASSPLGGAGDTQYF; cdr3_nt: TGTGCCAGCAGCCCCCTGGGGGGGGCTGGCGATACGCAGTATTTT
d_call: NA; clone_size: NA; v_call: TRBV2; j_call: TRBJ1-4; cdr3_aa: CASSDREGEKLFF; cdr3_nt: TGTGCCAGCAGTGACAGGGAAGGGGAAAAACTGTTTTTT
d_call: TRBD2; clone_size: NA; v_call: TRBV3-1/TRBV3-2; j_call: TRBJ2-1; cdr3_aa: CASSRGLGTSVHNEQFF; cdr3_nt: TGTGCCAGCAGCCGGGGACTCGGGACTAGCGTCCACAATGAGCAGTTCTTC
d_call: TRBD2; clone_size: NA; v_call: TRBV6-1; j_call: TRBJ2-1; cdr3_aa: CASSGDLAGGRNEQFF; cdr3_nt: TGTGCCAGCAGTGGCGACCTAGCGGGCGGGCGGAATGAGCAGTTCTTC
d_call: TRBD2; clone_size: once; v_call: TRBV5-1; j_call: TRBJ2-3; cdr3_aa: CASSDRTRRDTQYF; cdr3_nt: TGCGCCAGCAGCGATCGGACTAGGCGAGATACGCAGTATTTT
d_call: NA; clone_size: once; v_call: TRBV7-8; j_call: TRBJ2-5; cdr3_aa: CASSLPGAPETQYF; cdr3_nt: TGTGCCAGCAGCTTACCGGGAGCTCCAGAGACCCAGTACTTC
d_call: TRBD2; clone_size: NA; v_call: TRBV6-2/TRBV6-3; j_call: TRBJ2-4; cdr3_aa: CASSYSGTSGRLAKNIQYF; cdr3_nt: TGTGCCAGCAGTTACTCCGGGACTAGCGGGAGGTTAGCCAAAAACATTCAGTACTTC
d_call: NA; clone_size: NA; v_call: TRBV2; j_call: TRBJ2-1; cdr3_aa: CASIQDGSSYNEQFF; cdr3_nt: TGTGCCAGCATCCAGGACGGGAGCTCCTACAATGAGCAGTTCTTC
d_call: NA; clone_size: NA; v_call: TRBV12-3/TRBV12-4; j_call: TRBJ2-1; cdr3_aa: CASSWGDYEQFF; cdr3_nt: TGTGCCAGCAGTTGGGGGGATTATGAGCAGTTCTTC
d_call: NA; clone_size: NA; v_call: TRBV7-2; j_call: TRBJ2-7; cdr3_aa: CASSLGSGVQYEQYF; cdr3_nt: TGTGCCAGCAGCTTAGGGTCAGGGGTTCAGTACGAGCAGTACTTC
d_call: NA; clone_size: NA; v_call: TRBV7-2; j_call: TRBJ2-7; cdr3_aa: CASSVRQEQYF; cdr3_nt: TGTGCCAGCAGCGTAAGGCAGGAGCAGTACTTC
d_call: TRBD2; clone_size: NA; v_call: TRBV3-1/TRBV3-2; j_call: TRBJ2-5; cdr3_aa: CASSPLAGVEETQYF; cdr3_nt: TGTGCCAGCAGTCCACTAGCGGGAGTTGAGGAGACCCAGTACTTC
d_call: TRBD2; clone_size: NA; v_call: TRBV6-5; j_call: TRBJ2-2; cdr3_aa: CASSYIRQRGGELFF; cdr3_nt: TGTGCCAGCAGTTACATACGCCAGCGGGGCGGGGAGCTGTTTTTT
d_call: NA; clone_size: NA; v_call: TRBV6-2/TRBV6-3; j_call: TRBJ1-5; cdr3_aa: CASSYSTWGGGQPQHF; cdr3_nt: TGTGCCAGCAGTTACTCCACCTGGGGTGGAGGCCAGCCCCAGCATTTT
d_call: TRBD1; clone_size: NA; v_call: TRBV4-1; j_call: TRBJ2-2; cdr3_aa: CASSQFEGAMAGELFF; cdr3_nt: TGCGCCAGCAGCCAATTCGAGGGGGCAATGGCCGGGGAGCTGTTTTTT
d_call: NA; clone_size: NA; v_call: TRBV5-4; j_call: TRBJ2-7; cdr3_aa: CASSRDATYEQYF; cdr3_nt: TGTGCCAGCAGCCGGGACGCCACGTACGAGCAGTACTTC
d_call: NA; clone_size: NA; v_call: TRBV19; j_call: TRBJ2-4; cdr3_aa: CASSTLTGSNIQYF; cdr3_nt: TGTGCCAGTAGTACTCTGACGGGATCGAACATTCAGTACTTC
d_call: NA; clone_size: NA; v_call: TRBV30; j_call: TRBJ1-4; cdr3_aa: CAWSGRGAPTNEKLFF; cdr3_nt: TGTGCCTGGAGTGGACGGGGGGCGCCGACTAATGAAAAACTGTTTTTT
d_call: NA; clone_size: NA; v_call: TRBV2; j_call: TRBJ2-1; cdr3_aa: CASTRLVAANEQFF; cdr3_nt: TGTGCCAGTACCAGACTAGTGGCTGCCAATGAGCAGTTCTTC
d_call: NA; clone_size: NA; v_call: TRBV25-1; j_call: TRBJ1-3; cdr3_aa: CASSVMGDGTLSGNTIYF; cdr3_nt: TGTGCCAGCAGCGTTATGGGCGATGGGACACTCTCTGGAAACACCATATATTTT
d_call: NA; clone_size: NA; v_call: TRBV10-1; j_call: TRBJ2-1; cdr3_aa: CASSETNEQFF; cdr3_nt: TGCGCCAGCAGTGAGACCAATGAGCAGTTCTTC
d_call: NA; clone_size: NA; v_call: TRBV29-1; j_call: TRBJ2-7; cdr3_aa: CSVGTTSSYEQYF; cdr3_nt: TGCAGCGTTGGGACAACCAGCTCCTACGAGCAGTACTTC
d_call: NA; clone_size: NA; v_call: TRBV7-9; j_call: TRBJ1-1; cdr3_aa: CASIQPGLRTEAFF; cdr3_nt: TGTGCCAGCATCCAGCCAGGGCTGAGAACTGAAGCTTTCTTT
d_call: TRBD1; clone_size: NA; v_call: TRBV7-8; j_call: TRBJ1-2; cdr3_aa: CASSPRTGGGYTF; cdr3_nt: TGTGCCAGCAGCCCCCGGACAGGGGGAGGCTACACCTTC
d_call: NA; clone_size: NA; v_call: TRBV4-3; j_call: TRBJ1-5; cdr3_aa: CASSQNRESNQPQHF; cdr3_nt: TGCGCCAGCAGCCAAAACAGGGAATCGAATCAGCCCCAGCATTTT
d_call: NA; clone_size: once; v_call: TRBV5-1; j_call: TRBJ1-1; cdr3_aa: CASSFVIGRENTEAFF; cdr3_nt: TGCGCCAGCAGCTTCGTTATCGGACGGGAGAACACTGAAGCTTTCTTT
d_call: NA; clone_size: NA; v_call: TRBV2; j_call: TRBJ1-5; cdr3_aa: CASSWGNSNQPQHF; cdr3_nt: TGTGCCAGCAGCTGGGGGAATAGCAATCAGCCCCAGCATTTT
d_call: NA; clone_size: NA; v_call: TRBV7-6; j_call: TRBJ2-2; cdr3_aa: CASSLLLHTGELFF; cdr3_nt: TGTGCCAGCAGCTTATTACTTCACACCGGGGAGCTGTTTTTT
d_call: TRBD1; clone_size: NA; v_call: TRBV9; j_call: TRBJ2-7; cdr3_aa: CASNSPGGSNEQYF; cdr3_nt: TGTGCCAGCAACTCTCCAGGGGGTTCCAACGAGCAGTACTTC
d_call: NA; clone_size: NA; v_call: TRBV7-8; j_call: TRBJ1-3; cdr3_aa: CASSLEGGGQGNTIYF; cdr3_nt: TGTGCCAGCAGCTTAGAAGGTGGAGGACAGGGAAACACCATATATTTT
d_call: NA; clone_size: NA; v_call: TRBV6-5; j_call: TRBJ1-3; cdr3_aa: CASSRGTFGNTIYF; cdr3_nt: TGTGCCAGCAGTCGCGGGACATTCGGAAACACCATATATTTT
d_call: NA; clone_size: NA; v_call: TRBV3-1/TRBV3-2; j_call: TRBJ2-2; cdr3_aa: CASSLALRELFF; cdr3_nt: TGTGCCAGCAGCCTAGCGTTGCGGGAGCTGTTTTTT
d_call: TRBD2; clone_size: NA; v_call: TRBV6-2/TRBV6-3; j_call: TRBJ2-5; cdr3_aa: CASSYSSRASGKETQYF; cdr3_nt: TGTGCCAGCAGTTACTCGAGTCGGGCTAGCGGAAAAGAGACCCAGTACTTC